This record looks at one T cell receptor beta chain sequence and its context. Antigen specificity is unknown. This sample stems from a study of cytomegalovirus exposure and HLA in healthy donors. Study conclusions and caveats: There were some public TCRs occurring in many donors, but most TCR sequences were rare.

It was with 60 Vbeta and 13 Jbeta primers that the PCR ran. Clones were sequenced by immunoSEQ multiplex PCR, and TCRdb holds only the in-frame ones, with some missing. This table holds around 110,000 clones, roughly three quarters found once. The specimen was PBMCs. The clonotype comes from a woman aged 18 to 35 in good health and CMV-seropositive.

The CDR3 sequence: CASSVGSGNHNEQFF. The CDR3 DNA follows: TGTGCCAGCAGCGTGGGGAGCGGCAACCACAATGAGCAGTTCTTC. The chain is built from TRBV9 and TRBJ2-1, with a weak D call TRBD2 (5 bases). The CDR3 covers 15 residues. Germline-derived CDR1 and CDR2 are SGDLS and YYNGEE. Trimming cost V 2 bases and J 5 bases, with 14 bases left between them.